The 28 T cell receptor beta chains below come from one sample, sequenced in a study of blood T cell repertoires in COVID-19. Sequencing used immunoSEQ multiplex PCR; TCRdb keeps in-frame clones, though not all of them. The sample contains 120,000 or so clones, approximately 68% of which appear only once. The sequencing sample was made of peripheral blood. The source is a woman between 70 and 85 years old with acute or convalescent COVID-19.

This sequence joins TRBV6-2 or TRBV6-3 and TRBJ1-6; 7 bases are a match to TRBD1. Germline V gene data show CDR1 as MNHEY and CDR2 as SVGEGT. The junction had 9 bases not matched to a gene; V was cut back by 5 bases and J by 8 bases. The CDR3 is 15 residues long. The CDR3 DNA sequence: TGTGCCAGCAGTCCAGGGGGAAGGAAGTATTCACCCCTCCACTTT. Translation gives CASSPGGRKYSPLHF.

The chain has TRBV15 and TRBJ2-7, with D perhaps matching TRBD1 (6 bases). This CDR3 is built from 14 residues. CDR1 LNHNV and CDR2 YYDKDF come from the germline V gene (reference sequence). Trimming left V 4 bases short and J 10 bases short, with 20 bases between. As DNA, the CDR3 is TGTGCCACCAGCATAAACCGGGACACTCCATACCAGTACTTC. Its protein is CATSINRDTPYQYF.

This clone occurred once. The J gene is TRBJ2-1, the V gene TRBV10-1, with 10 bases aligning to TRBD1. Germline CDR1 is WNHNN and CDR2 is SYGVQD (reference sequence). V gave up 0 bases and J gave up 11 bases; unmatched junction bases: 4. This CDR3 region has 14 residues. The CDR3 DNA is TGCGCCAGCAGTGAGTCCCGACAGGGGGCCCAGCAGTTCTTC. Protein product: CASSESRQGAQQFF.

The CDR3 loop is CASSLDTGTDTQYF. CDR3 DNA sequence: TGTGCCAGCAGCTTAGATACCGGGACAGATACGCAGTATTTT. The V call is TRBV7-6, the J call TRBJ2-3; no reliable D call. This CDR3 is built from 14 residues. V lost 1 base and J lost 3, with 8 bases in between. The V gene's germline CDR1 is SGHVS and CDR2 FNYEAQ.

The V call is TRBV5-1, the J call TRBJ1-3; D is possibly TRBD1 (6 bases). Trimming removed 2 bases from V and 4 bases from J, with 10 bases in between. The CDR3 contains 14 residues. Germline V CDR1 and CDR2: SGHRS, YFSETQ. The CDR3 DNA is TGCGCCAGCAGCTTACAGGGAACAGGAAACACCATATATTTT. Protein: CASSLQGTGNTIYF.

The chain recombines TRBV5-8 with TRBJ2-2, with D perhaps matching TRBD1 (6 bases). CDR3 length: 16 residues. CDR1 is SGHTS, CDR2 YDEGEE, per germline. Trimming left V 6 bases short and J 3 bases short, with 18 bases between. The CDR3 nucleotides are TGTGCCAGCAAGCAGGGGTCCCCTCATTACACCGGGGAGCTGTTTTTT. Amino acids: CASKQGSPHYTGELFF.

The DNA for the CDR3 is TGTGCCAGCAGAGCCGGGACTAGCGGGTCCAATGAGCAGTTCTTC. Translated, it gives CASRAGTSGSNEQFF. The chain is built from TRBV2 and TRBJ2-1; TRBD2 matches 12 bases. Germline CDR1 and CDR2: SNHLY and FYNNEI. With 6 bases clipped from V and 6 bases from J, the junction kept 6 bases outside the gene matches. The CDR3 is 15 amino acids. The full variable domain, its missing parts supplied by reference TRBV2 and TRBJ2-1, is EPEVTQTPSHQVTQMGQEVILRCVPISNHLYFYWYRQILGQKVEFLVSFYNNEISEKSEIFDDQFSVERPDGSNFTLKIRSTKLEDSAMYFCASRAGTSGSNEQFFGPGTRLTVL.

J is TRBJ1-5 and V is TRBV6-1, with a possible D match to TRBD1 (5 bases). The CDR3 contains 15 residues. The V end was cut by 3 bases, the J end by 6 bases, with 15 bases between. Germline V gives CDR1 MNHNS, CDR2 SASEGT. CDR3 DNA: TGTGCCAGCAGTGACAGGGCCCCCTCTTCTCAGCCCCAGCATTTT. The encoded protein is CASSDRAPSSQPQHF.

V is TRBV6-1 and J is TRBJ2-7; 9 bases align to TRBD1. The CDR3 has 14 amino acids. Trimming removed 3 bases from V and 7 bases from J; junction bases left unmatched: 7. Germline V gene sequence: CDR1 MNHNS, CDR2 SASEGT. The CDR3 loop reads CASSDGQGYVEQYF. The CDR3 coding sequence is TGTGCCAGCAGTGATGGACAGGGGTATGTTGAGCAGTACTTC.

J is TRBJ1-1 and V is TRBV28, with 10 bases identical to TRBD1. Trimming took 2 bases from V and 4 from J; bases not matched to a gene: 4. The CDR3 contains 15 residues. Germline CDR1 is MDHEN and CDR2 is SYDVKM. CDR3 amino acids: CASSLLGTGVTEAFF. The DNA of the CDR3 is TGTGCCAGCAGTTTACTGGGGACAGGGGTCACTGAAGCTTTCTTT.

This chain connects TRBV19 to TRBJ2-7; TRBD2 agrees at 7 bases. V was clipped by 7 bases and J by 0 bases; unmatched bases: 6. Germline loops: CDR1 LNHDA, CDR2 SQIVND (reference sequence). The CDR3 sequence is 14 residues long. The CDR3 DNA sequence: TGTGCCAGTAAACCGACTAGCCGCTCCTACGAGCAGTACTTC. It encodes CASKPTSRSYEQYF.

The V call is TRBV19, the J call TRBJ2-3; TRBD2 matches at 9 bases. The J segment lost 2 bases and the V segment lost 6 bases, leaving 6 bases of the junction unmatched. The CDR3 loop spans 15 amino acids. CDR1 LNHDA and CDR2 SQIVND come from the germline V gene (reference sequence). The CDR3 DNA sequence: TGTGCCAGTAGCACGACTAGCGGTGTCACAGATACGCAGTATTTT. This codes for CASSTTSGVTDTQYF.

This sequence joins TRBV29-1 and TRBJ2-3; 8 bases line up with TRBD1. Unmatched junction bases numbered 11, after V lost 6 bases and J lost 3 bases. The germline CDR1 and CDR2 sequences are SQVTM and ANQGSEA. The CDR3 runs 15 residues. The DNA for the CDR3 is TGCAGCGTGACTAACGACAGGGGTGTAACAGATACGCAGTATTTT. Its protein product is CSVTNDRGVTDTQYF.

CDR3 loop: CAIRGDSSEAFF. CDR3 nucleotides: TGTGCCATCAGGGGGGACAGCTCTGAAGCTTTCTTT. The rearrangement uses TRBV10-3 and TRBJ1-1; 7 bases map to TRBD1. Germline assignment: CDR1 ENHRY and CDR2 SYGVKD. The CDR3 is made up of 12 amino acids. J gave up 6 bases and V 6 bases, and 4 bases lay outside the gene matches.

The rearrangement uses TRBV20-1 and TRBJ1-1; the D is unclear. Germline V gene data show CDR1 as DFQATT and CDR2 as SNEGSKA (reference sequence). The length of the CDR3 is 11 residues. Trimming removed 5 bases at V and 6 bases at J, with 10 bases between. The CDR3 is CSALSLAEAFF. The CDR3 bases are TGCAGTGCTCTAAGCTTAGCTGAAGCTTTCTTT.

This clone was counted a few times. The chain joins TRBV5-8 to TRBJ2-7, with D unresolved. The germline gives CDR1 SGHTS, CDR2 YDEGEE. The length of the CDR3 is 16 residues. V lost 4 bases to trimming and J lost 0 bases, with 17 bases between them. Written as DNA, the CDR3 is TGTGCCAGCAGCCTGGAATTCGGAGCGTTCTCCTACGAGCAGTACTTC. It yields the protein CASSLEFGAFSYEQYF.

Many counts were recorded for this clone. The rearrangement joins TRBV27 to TRBJ2-1; 10 bases map to TRBD2. Germline values: CDR1 MNHEY, CDR2 SMNVEV (reference sequence). There are 15 residues in the CDR3. With V trimmed by 8 bases and J by 6 bases, 10 bases remained unmatched. In nucleotides, the CDR3 is TGTGCCAGCCGTAGATTAGCGGGGGGCTCCAATGAGCAGTTCTTC. Protein: CASRRLAGGSNEQFF.

The chain combines TRBV6-2 or TRBV6-3 with TRBJ1-4; D unresolved. Trimming pared 5 bases from V and 0 bases from J, leaving 7 bases between. Germline assignment: CDR1 MNHEY and CDR2 SVGEGT. The CDR3 spans 14 residues. DNA of the CDR3: TGTGCCAGCAGTGAGACATCAACTAATGAAAAACTGTTTTTT. Its translation: CASSETSTNEKLFF.

The chain couples TRBV5-1 to TRBJ1-1; TRBD1 agrees at 9 bases. The V segment lost 7 bases and the J segment 4 bases; nucleotides outside the gene matches: 14. There are 16 residues in the CDR3. Germline CDR1 reads SGHRS; CDR2 reads YFSETQ. In nucleotides, the CDR3 is TGCGCCAGCTCCCCCCGGCCCACAGGGGGCGTCACTGAAGCTTTCTTT. Translating gives CASSPRPTGGVTEAFF.

The rearrangement links TRBV5-4 to TRBJ1-1; the D gene is possibly TRBD1 (5 bases). V dropped 6 bases and J dropped 4 bases, with 10 bases sitting between them. The CDR3 is 12 amino acids. The germline gives CDR1 SGHNT, CDR2 YYREEE (reference sequence). DNA for the CDR3: TGTGCCAGCAACTACGGGGGCACTGAAGCTTTCTTT. This encodes CASNYGGTEAFF.

The rearrangement uses TRBV27 and TRBJ2-7, with 8 bases lining up with TRBD1. After removal of 0 bases from V and 5 bases from J, the junction contained 9 bases not matched to a gene. This CDR3 region has 16 residues. The V gene's germline CDR1 is MNHEY and CDR2 SMNVEV (reference sequence). The CDR3, as DNA: TGTGCCAGCAGTTTATCCCGGGTCAGGGGGCCCAACGAGCAGTACTTC. The encoded protein is CASSLSRVRGPNEQYF.

This clone was found a few times. This chain connects TRBV19 to TRBJ1-5, with D perhaps matching TRBD1 (6 bases). CDR1 and CDR2 from the germline V gene are LNHDA and SQIVND (reference sequence). Trimming cost V 7 bases and J 2 bases, with 12 bases left between them. The CDR3 extends over 14 amino acids. This CDR3 reads CASTRGIGNQPQHF. The CDR3 DNA reads TGTGCCAGTACTAGGGGGATCGGCAATCAGCCCCAGCATTTT. Based on the CDR3 plus reference TRBV19 and TRBJ1-5, the full variable domain is DGGITQSPKYLFRKEGQNVTLSCEQNLNHDAMYWYRQDPGQGLRLIYYSQIVNDFQKGDIAEGYSVSREKKESFPLTVTSAQKNPTAFYLCASTRGIGNQPQHFGDGTRLSIL.

This clone was found a few times. The rearrangement joins TRBV11-2 to TRBJ1-3; TRBD1 might be the D (6 bases). Looked up from germline, CDR1 is SGHAT and CDR2 is FQNNGV. Trimming pared 0 bases from V and 2 bases from J, leaving 14 bases between. This CDR3 region has 17 residues. This chain's CDR3 is CASSLDPAGAAGNTIYF. The CDR3 DNA reads TGTGCCAGCAGCTTAGATCCCGCAGGGGCTGCTGGAAACACCATATATTTT. Full variable domain (outside the CDR3, taken from reference TRBV11-2 and TRBJ1-3): EAGVAQSPRYKIIEKRQSVAFWCNPISGHATLYWYQQILGQGPKLLIQFQNNGVVDDSQLPKDRFSAERLKGVDSTLKIQPAKLEDSAVYLCASSLDPAGAAGNTIYFGEGSWLTVV.

This clone turned up a few times. The V and J genes are TRBV6-2 or TRBV6-3 and TRBJ2-3; 9 positions agree with TRBD2. The CDR3 sequence is 16 residues long. Germline assignment: CDR1 MNHEY and CDR2 SVGEGT. Trimming took 4 bases from V and 2 from J; bases not matched to a gene: 7. The CDR3 spells CASSSPSGVNTDTQYF. The CDR3 nucleotides are TGTGCCAGCAGTTCCCCTAGCGGGGTAAACACAGATACGCAGTATTTT.

The chain combines TRBV5-4 with TRBJ2-1; 7 nucleotides match TRBD2. The germline V gene has CDR1 SGHNT and CDR2 YYREEE (reference sequence). Trimming cost V 4 bases and J 3 bases; bases outside gene matches: 7. The CDR3 is 15 residues long. DNA of the CDR3: TGTGCCAGCAGCGGTCAGCGGGGCGGCTACAATGAGCAGTTCTTC. It translates to CASSGQRGGYNEQFF.

The rearrangement uses TRBV7-2 and TRBJ2-2; D possibly corresponds to TRBD1 (6 bases). The CDR3 contains 18 residues. The ends were cut back, 2 bases at V and 0 bases at J, with 16 bases in the middle. The germline V gene encodes CDR1 SGHTA and CDR2 FQGNSA. Here the CDR3 reads CASSLLPKTGSNTGELFF. The CDR3 DNA follows: TGTGCCAGCAGCTTACTCCCTAAGACAGGTTCGAACACCGGGGAGCTGTTTTTT.

This clone turned up a few times. This chain connects TRBV3-1 (or the pseudogene TRBV3-2) to TRBJ1-1; 8 bases agree with TRBD1. This CDR3 has 12 amino acids. Germline loops: CDR1 LGHDT, CDR2 YNNKEL (reference sequence). V lost 3 bases, J lost 8 bases, and 2 bases stayed unmatched. This CDR3 is CASSHRTGEAFF. The CDR3 DNA is TGTGCCAGCAGCCACAGGACAGGGGAAGCTTTCTTT.

The V gene is TRBV5-1, the J gene TRBJ2-7; 8 bases fit TRBD1. This CDR3 has 15 residues. Germline assignment: CDR1 SGHRS and CDR2 YFSETQ. V dropped 0 bases and J dropped 4; count of bases not matched to a gene: 6. The CDR3 bases are TGCGCCAGCAGCTTGGCACCAGGGGGCGCGTACGAGCAGTACTTC. Translation: CASSLAPGGAYEQYF.